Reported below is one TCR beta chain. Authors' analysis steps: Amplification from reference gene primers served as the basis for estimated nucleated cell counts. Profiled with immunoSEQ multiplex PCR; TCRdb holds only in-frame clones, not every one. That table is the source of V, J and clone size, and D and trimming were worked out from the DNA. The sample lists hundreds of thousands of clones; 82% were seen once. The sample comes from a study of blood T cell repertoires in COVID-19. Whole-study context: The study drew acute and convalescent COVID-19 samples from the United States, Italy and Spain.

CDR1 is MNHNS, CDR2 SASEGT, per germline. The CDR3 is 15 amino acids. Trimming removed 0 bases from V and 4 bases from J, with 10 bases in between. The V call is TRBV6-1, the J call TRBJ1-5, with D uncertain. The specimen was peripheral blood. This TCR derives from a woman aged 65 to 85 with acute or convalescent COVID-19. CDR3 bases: TGTGCCAGCAGTGAAGCGGGAGCTTCAAATCAGCCCCAGCATTTT. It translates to CASSEAGASNQPQHF.